These 3 T cell receptor beta chains share one sample of origin, sequenced in a study of T-cell reconstitution after alpha-beta-depleted transplantation in children. Using unique molecular identifiers, the investigators prepared the TCRbeta library. MiXCR, applied by TCRdb to the PCR reads, yields one record per CDR3 protein. The sample contains approximately 390,000 distinct CDR3 sequences, approximately 11% of which appear only once. The sample here was PBMCs from the stem cell graft donor, taken from the stem cell graft. The receptors were sampled from a human donor who donated a stem cell graft to a child with acute myeloid leukemia.

The gene calls are TRBV15 and TRBJ1-4; TRBD1 matches 8 bases. Germline loops: CDR1 LNHNV, CDR2 YYDKDF (reference sequence). The CDR3 consists of 14 residues. V shed 3 bases and J 6 bases; nucleotides not matched to a gene: 3. The CDR3 DNA follows: TGTGCCACCAGCAGGACGGGACAGGATGAAAAACTGTTTTTT. Translation: CATSRTGQDEKLFF.

This clonotype was observed a handful of times. The chain combines TRBV20-1 with TRBJ1-1, with a possible D match to TRBD1 (6 bases). CDR1 and CDR2 (germline): DFQATT, SNEGSKA (reference sequence). This CDR3 has 14 amino acids. Deletions cut 6 bases from V and 1 base from J, with 15 bases between. The CDR3 nucleotides read TGCAGTGCGGAAAACAGGGTCGGGAACACTGAAGCTTTCTTT. Translation: CSAENRVGNTEAFF.

On this clonotype: One end of the junction fails to match germline, which may point to a read error. This chain joins TRBV5-6 and TRBJ2-7; TRBD2 aligns across 8 bases. Germline CDR1 and CDR2: SGHDT and YYEEEE. This CDR3 is 13 amino acids long. CDR3: CASSLRSRAGDDF. CDR3 coding DNA: TGTGCCAGCAGCTTGCGATCACGAGCGGGAGACGACTTC.